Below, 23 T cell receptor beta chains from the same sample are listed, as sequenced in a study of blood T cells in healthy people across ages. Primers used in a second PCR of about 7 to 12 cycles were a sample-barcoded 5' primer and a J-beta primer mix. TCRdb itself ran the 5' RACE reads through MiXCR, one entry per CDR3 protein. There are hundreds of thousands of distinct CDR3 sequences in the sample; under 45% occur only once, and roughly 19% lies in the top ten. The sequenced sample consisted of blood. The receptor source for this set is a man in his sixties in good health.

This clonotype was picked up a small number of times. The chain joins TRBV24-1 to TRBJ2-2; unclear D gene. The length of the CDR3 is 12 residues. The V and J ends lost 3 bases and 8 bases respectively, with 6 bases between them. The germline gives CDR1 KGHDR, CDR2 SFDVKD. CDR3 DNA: TGTGCCACCAGTGATGTTCGGGGGGAGCTGTTTTTT. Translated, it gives CATSDVRGELFF.

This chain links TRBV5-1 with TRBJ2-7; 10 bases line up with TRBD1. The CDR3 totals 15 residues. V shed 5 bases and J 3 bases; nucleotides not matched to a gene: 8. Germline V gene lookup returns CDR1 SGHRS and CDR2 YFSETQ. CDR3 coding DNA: TGCGCCAGCAGATCAGGACAGGGGGGGAACTACGAGCAGTACTTC. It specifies CASRSGQGGNYEQYF.

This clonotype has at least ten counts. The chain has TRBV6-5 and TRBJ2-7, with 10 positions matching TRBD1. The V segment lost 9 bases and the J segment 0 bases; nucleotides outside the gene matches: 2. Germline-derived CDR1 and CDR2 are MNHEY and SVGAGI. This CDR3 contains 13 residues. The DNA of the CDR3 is TGTGCCAGTAGGACAGGGGGCTCCTACGAGCAGTACTTC. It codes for CASRTGGSYEQYF.

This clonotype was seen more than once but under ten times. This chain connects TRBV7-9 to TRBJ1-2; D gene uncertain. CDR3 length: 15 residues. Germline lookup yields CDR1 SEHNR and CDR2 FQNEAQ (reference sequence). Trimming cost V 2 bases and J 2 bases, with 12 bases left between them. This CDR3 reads CASSLLTQQNYGYTF. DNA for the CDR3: TGTGCCAGCAGCTTATTAACACAACAGAACTATGGCTACACCTTC.

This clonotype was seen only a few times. This CDR3 is CASSLVGQAYNEQFF. The CDR3 bases are TGTGCCAGCAGCTTAGTTGGTCAGGCGTACAATGAGCAGTTCTTC. V and J are TRBV11-1 and TRBJ2-1; unclear D gene. The germline V gene encodes CDR1 SGHAT and CDR2 FQDESV (reference sequence). The CDR3 length is 15 residues. V gave up 1 base and J gave up 4 bases, with 11 bases separating them.

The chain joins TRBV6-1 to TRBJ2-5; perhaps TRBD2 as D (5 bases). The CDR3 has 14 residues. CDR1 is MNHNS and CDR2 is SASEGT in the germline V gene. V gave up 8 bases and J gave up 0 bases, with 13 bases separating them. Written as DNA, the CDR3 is TGTGCCAGCCAGCGGATACGGTACCAAGAGACCCAGTACTTC. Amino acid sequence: CASQRIRYQETQYF.

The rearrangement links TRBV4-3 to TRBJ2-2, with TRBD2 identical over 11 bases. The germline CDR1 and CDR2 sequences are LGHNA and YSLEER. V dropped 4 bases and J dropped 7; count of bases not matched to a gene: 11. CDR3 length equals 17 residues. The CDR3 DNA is TGCGCCAGCAGCCGAGTATTAGCGGGGGGGCCCGGCGGGGAGCTGTTTTTT. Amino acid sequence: CASSRVLAGGPGGELFF.

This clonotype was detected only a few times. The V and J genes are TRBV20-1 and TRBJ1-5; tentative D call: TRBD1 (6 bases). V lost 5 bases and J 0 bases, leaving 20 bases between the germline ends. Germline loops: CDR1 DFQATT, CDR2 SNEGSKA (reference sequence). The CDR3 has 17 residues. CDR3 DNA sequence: TGCAGTGCTGGGCAGGGGTTCCAAACTACTAGCAATCAGCCCCAGCATTTT. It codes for CSAGQGFQTTSNQPQHF.

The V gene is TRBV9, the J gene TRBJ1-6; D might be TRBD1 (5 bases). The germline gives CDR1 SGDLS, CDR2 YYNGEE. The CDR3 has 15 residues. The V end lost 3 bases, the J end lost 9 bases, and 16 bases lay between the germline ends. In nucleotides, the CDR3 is TGTGCCAGCAGCGCGACCGGGACTCAGACTTCACCCCTCCACTTT. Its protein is CASSATGTQTSPLHF.

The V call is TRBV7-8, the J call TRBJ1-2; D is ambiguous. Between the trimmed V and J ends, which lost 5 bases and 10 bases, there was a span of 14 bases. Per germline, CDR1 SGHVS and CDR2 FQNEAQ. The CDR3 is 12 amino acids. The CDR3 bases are TGTGCCAGCAGCCCTGGACCCGTAGACTACACCTTC. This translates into CASSPGPVDYTF.

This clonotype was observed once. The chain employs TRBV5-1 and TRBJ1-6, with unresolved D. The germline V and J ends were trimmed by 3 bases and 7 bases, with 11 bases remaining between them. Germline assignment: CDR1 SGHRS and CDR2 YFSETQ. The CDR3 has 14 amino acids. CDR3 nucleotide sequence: TGCGCCAGCAGCTCCGACGGGGAGAATTCACCCCTCCACTTT. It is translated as CASSSDGENSPLHF. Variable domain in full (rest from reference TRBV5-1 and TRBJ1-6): KAGVTQTPRYLIKTRGQQVTLSCSPISGHRSVSWYQQTPGQGLQFLFEYFSETQRNKGNFPGRFSGRQFSNSRSEMNVSTLELGDSALYLCASSSDGENSPLHFGNGTRLTVT.

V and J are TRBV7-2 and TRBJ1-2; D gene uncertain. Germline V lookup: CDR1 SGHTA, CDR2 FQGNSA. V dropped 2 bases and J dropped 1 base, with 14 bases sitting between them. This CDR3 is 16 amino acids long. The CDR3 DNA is TGTGCCAGCAGCTTATCAGGCAGGACCATTAACTATGGCTACACCTTC. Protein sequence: CASSLSGRTINYGYTF.

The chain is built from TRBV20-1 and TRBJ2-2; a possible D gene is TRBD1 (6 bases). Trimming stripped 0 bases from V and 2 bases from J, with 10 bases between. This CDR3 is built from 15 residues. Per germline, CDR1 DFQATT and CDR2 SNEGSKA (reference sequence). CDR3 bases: TGCAGTGCTAGAGAGGACAGCTTAAACACCGGGGAGCTGTTTTTT. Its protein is CSAREDSLNTGELFF.

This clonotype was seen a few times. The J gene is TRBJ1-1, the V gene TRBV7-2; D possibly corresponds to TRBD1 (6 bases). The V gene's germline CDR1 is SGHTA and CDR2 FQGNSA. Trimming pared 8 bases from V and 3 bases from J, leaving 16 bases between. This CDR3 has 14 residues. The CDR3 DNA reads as TGTGCCAGCGCGCAGGGGCGCGGGTACACTGAAGCTTTCTTT. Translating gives CASAQGRGYTEAFF.

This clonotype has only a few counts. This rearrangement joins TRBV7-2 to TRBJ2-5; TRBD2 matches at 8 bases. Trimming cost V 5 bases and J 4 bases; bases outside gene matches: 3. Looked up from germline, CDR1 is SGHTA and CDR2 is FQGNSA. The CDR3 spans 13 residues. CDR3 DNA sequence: TGTGCCAGCAGCACCGGGGGGGGAGAGACCCAGTACTTC. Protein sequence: CASSTGGGETQYF.

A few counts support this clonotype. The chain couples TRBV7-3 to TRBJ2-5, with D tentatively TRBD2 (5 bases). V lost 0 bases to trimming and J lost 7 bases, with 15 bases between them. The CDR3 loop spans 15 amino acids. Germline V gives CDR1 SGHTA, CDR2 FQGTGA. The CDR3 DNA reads TGTGCCAGCAGCTTAACGACGGACGGAGGAGCGACCCAGTACTTC. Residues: CASSLTTDGGATQYF.

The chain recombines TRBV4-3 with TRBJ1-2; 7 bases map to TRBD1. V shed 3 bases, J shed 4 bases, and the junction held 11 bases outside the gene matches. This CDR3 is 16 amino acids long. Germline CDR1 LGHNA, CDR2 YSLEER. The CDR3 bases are TGCGCCAGCAGCCAGGGGGGGGGACAGACAAGCTATGGCTACACCTTC. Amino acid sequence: CASSQGGGQTSYGYTF.

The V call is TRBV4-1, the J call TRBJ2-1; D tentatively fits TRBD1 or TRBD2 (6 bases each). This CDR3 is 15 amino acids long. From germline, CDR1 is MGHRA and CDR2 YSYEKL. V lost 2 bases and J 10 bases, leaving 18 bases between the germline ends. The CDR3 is CASSQPRGLAGEQFF. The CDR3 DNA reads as TGCGCCAGCAGCCAACCCCGGGGGCTAGCCGGCGAGCAGTTCTTC.

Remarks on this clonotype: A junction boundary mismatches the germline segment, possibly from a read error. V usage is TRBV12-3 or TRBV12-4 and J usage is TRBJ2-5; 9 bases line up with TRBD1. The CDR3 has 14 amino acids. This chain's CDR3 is CSSSLTTGGETQYF. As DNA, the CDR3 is TGTTCCAGCAGTTTAACGACAGGGGGGGAGACCCAGTACTTC.

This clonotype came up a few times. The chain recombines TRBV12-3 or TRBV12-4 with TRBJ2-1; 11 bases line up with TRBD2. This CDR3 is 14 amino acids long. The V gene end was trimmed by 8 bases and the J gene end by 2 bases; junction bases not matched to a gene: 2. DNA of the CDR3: TGTGCCAGCGTAGCGGGGGGGACCTACAATGAGCAGTTCTTC. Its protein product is CASVAGGTYNEQFF.

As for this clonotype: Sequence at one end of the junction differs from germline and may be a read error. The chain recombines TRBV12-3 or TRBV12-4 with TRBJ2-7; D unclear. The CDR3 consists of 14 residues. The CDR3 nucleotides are TGTGCCGGCAGTCTCCAACTGATCTCCTACGAGCAGTACTTC. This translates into CAGSLQLISYEQYF.

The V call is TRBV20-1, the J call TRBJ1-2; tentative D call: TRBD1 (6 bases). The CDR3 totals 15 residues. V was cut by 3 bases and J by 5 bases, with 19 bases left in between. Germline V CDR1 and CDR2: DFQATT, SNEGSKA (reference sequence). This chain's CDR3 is CSASLGLGAGYGYTF. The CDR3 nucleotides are TGCAGTGCTAGTCTCGGTCTGGGGGCAGGTTATGGCTACACCTTC.

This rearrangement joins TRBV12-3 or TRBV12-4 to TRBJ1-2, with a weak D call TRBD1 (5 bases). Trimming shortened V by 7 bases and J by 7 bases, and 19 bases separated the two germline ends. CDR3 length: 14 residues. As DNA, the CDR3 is TGTGCCAGCACCCCGGCAGGGAAGGGATGTGGCTACACCTTC. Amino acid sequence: CASTPAGKGCGYTF.